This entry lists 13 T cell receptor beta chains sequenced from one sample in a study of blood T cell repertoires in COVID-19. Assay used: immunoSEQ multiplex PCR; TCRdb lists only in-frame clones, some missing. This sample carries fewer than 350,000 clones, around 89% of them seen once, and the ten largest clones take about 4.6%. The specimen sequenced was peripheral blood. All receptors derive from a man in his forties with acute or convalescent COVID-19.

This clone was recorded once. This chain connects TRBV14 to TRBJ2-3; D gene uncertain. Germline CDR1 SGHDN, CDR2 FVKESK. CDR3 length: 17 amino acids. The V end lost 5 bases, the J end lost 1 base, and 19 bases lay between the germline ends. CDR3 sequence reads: CASSDFGRPWGTDTQYF. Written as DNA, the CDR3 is TGTGCCAGCAGCGATTTTGGCAGGCCGTGGGGCACAGATACGCAGTATTTT.

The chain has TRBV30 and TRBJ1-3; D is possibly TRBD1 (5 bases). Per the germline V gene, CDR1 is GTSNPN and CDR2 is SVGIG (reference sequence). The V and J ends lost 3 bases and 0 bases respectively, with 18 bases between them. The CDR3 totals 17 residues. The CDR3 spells CAWSRALGAASGNTIYF. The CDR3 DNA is TGTGCCTGGAGCCGAGCCTTAGGGGCGGCCTCTGGAAACACCATATATTTT.

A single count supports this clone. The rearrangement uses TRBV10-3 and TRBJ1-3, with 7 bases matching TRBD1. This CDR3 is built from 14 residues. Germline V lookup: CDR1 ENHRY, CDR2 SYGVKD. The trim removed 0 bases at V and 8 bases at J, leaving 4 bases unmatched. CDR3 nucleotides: TGTGCCATCAGTGAGTCGACAGGGACAGACACCATATATTTT. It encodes CAISESTGTDTIYF.

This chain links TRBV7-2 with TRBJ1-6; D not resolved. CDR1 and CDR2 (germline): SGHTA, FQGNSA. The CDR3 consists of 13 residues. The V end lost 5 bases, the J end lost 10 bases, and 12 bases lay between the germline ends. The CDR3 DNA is TGTGCCAGCAGCGGCGGTCTTGGATCACCCCTCCACTTT. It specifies CASSGGLGSPLHF.

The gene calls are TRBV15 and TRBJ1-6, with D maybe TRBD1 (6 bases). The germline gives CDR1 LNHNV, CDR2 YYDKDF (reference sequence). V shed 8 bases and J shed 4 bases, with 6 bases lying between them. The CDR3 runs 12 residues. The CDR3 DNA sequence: TGTGCCACCGGACAGTATAATTCACCCCTCCACTTT. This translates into CATGQYNSPLHF.

In DNA, the CDR3 is TGCGCCAGCAGAACCGGGACACCGAACACCGGGGAGCTGTTTTTT. Translated: CASRTGTPNTGELFF. The chain has TRBV5-1 and TRBJ2-2, with D possibly TRBD1 on 6 matching bases. Trimming stripped 5 bases from V and 0 bases from J, with 11 bases between. Germline lookup yields CDR1 SGHRS and CDR2 YFSETQ. This CDR3 is built from 15 residues.

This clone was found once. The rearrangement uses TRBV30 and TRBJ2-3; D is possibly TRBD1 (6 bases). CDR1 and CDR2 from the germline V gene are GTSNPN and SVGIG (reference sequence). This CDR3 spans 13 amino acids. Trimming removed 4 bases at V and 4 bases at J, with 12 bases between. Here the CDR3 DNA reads TGTGCCTGGAAAACCCGGACAGCAGATACGCAGTATTTT. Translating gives CAWKTRTADTQYF.

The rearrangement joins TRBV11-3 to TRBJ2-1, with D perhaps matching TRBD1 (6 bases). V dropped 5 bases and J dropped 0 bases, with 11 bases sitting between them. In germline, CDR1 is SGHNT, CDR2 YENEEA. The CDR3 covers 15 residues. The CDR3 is CASSPGQSSYNEQFF. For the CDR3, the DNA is TGTGCCAGCAGCCCCGGACAGAGCTCCTACAATGAGCAGTTCTTC. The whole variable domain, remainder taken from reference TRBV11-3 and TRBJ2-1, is EAGVVQSPRYKIIEKKQPVAFWCNPISGHNTLYWYLQNLGQGPELLIRYENEEAVDDSQLPKDRFSAERLKGVDSTLKIQPAELGDSAVYLCASSPGQSSYNEQFFGPGTRLTVL.

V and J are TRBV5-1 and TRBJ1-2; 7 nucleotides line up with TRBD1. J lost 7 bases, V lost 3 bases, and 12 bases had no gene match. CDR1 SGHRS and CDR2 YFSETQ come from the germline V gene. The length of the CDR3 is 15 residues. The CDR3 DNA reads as TGCGCCAGCAGCTCGACCGGACAGGTTGAGAGTGGCTACACCTTC. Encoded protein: CASSSTGQVESGYTF. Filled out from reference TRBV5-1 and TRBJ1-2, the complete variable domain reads KAGVTQTPRYLIKTRGQQVTLSCSPISGHRSVSWYQQTPGQGLQFLFEYFSETQRNKGNFPGRFSGRQFSNSRSEMNVSTLELGDSALYLCASSSTGQVESGYTFGSGTRLTVV.

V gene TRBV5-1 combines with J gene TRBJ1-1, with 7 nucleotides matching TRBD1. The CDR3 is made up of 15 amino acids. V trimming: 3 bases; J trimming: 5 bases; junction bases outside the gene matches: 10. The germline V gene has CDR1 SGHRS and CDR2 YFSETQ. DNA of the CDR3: TGCGCCAGCAGCTCCTCGACAGGGAAGAAGACTGAAGCTTTCTTT. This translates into CASSSSTGKKTEAFF.

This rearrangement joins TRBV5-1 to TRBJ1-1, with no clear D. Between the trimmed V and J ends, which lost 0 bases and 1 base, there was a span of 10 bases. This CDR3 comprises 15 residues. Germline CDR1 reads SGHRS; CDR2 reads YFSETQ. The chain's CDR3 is CASSLEGGKNTEAFF. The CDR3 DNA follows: TGCGCCAGCAGCTTGGAGGGAGGCAAGAACACTGAAGCTTTCTTT.

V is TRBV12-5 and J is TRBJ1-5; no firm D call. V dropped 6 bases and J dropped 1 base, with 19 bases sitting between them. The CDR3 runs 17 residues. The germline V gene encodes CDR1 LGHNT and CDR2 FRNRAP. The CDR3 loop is CASGGWTREGSNQPQHF. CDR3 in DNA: TGTGCTAGTGGCGGTTGGACTAGGGAGGGAAGCAATCAGCCCCAGCATTTT.

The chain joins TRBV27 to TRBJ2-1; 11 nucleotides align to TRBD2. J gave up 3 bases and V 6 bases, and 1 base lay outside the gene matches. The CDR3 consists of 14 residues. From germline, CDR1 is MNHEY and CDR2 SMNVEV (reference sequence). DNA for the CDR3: TGTGCCAGCAGGGGACTAGCGGACTACAATGAGCAGTTCTTC. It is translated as CASRGLADYNEQFF.